Below are 10 T cell receptor beta chains sequenced from a single sample in a study of response to subunit inactivated influenza vaccine. A single record per CDR3 protein comes from TCRdb applying MiXCR to the RT-PCR reads. This table holds about 540,000 distinct CDR3 sequences, around 21% found once. The same specimen was also included in a second study, on T cells expressing NK-cell markers. Per that study: As the method of synthesis, 5'RACE template switching with UMIs yielded TCR beta cDNA.

The material was CD4+ T cells sorted from PBMCs, obtained 11 to 12 days after vaccination. These receptors were collected from a man aged 45-65 years who received an inactivated influenza vaccine.

The chain is built from TRBV15 and TRBJ2-7, with unresolved D. CDR3 length: 16 amino acids. Per germline, CDR1 LNHNV and CDR2 YYDKDF (reference sequence). V shed 3 bases and J shed 1 base, with 16 bases lying between them. CDR3 DNA: TGTGCCACCAGCAGTTTTTTTGGGAAGAATTCCTACGAGCAGTACTTC. Translating gives CATSSFFGKNSYEQYF.

The J gene is TRBJ2-5, the V gene TRBV6-2 or TRBV6-3; a weak D match, TRBD2 (5 bases). This CDR3 region has 15 residues. V lost 6 bases, J lost 5 bases, and 19 bases lay in between. CDR1 and CDR2 (germline): MNHEY, SVGEGT. CDR3 loop: CASSPGLFERETQYF. CDR3 DNA sequence: TGTGCCAGCAGCCCCGGACTGTTTGAACGGGAGACCCAGTACTTC.

In this sample, this clonotype turned up a few times. V gene TRBV6-1 combines with J gene TRBJ1-1, with unresolved D. V shed 4 bases and J shed 1 base, with 16 bases lying between them. CDR3 length equals 16 residues. The germline V gene has CDR1 MNHNS and CDR2 SASEGT. The CDR3 DNA is TGTGCCAGCAGTGCTTTCGCGGGTTTAACGAACACTGAAGCTTTCTTT. Translating gives CASSAFAGLTNTEAFF.

V usage is TRBV13 and J usage is TRBJ2-5, with D perhaps matching TRBD2 (5 bases). Germline lookup yields CDR1 PRHDT and CDR2 FYEKMQ (reference sequence). Trimming removed 5 bases from V and 2 bases from J, with 9 bases in between. This CDR3 region has 13 residues. CDR3 nucleotides: TGTGCCAGCAGCACCCGGGATCAAGAGACCCAGTACTTC. Its translation is CASSTRDQETQYF.

This clonotype was counted a few times. The V call is TRBV5-4, the J call TRBJ2-1; 11 bases fit TRBD1. J was trimmed by 7 bases and V by 4 bases; bases with no gene match: 4. CDR3 length equals 14 residues. CDR1 SGHNT and CDR2 YYREEE come from the germline V gene (reference sequence). As DNA, the CDR3 is TGTGCCAGCAGCCGGGACAGGGGGTTTAATGAGCAGTTCTTC. Translating it yields CASSRDRGFNEQFF.

This chain uses TRBV14 with TRBJ2-1; 11 bases map to TRBD2. The CDR3 has 18 residues. The germline CDR1 and CDR2 sequences are SGHDN and FVKESK. The trim removed 0 bases at V and 3 bases at J, leaving 7 bases unmatched. The CDR3 nucleotides read TGTGCCAGCAGCCAAGATCTGACTAGCGGGACCCTCTACAATGAGCAGTTCTTC. Its translation is CASSQDLTSGTLYNEQFF. Filled out from reference TRBV14 and TRBJ2-1, the complete variable domain reads EAGVTQFPSHSVIEKGQTVTLRCDPISGHDNLYWYRRVMGKEIKFLLHFVKESKQDESGMPNNRFLAERTGGTYSTLKVQPAELEDSGVYFCASSQDLTSGTLYNEQFFGPGTRLTVL.

This clonotype was seen a handful of times. The chain carries TRBV7-8 and TRBJ2-4; D perhaps matches TRBD2 (7 bases). Germline loops: CDR1 SGHVS, CDR2 FQNEAQ. V shed 8 bases and J shed 0 bases, with 14 bases lying between them. The CDR3 consists of 15 residues. This CDR3 is CASGLGGLAKNIQYF. CDR3 in DNA: TGTGCCAGCGGGCTCGGGGGGCTAGCCAAAAACATTCAGTACTTC.

This clonotype was seen a handful of times. The chain links TRBV24-1 to TRBJ2-2, with 7 bases matching TRBD1. The trim removed 2 bases at V and 4 bases at J, leaving 3 bases unmatched. Germline CDR1 KGHDR, CDR2 SFDVKD. This CDR3 spans 15 amino acids. The CDR3 reads CATSDWTGPTGELFF. In DNA form, the CDR3 reads TGTGCCACCAGTGATTGGACAGGACCCACCGGGGAGCTGTTTTTT.

J is TRBJ2-3 and V is TRBV6-2 or TRBV6-3; no reliable D call. Germline V lookup: CDR1 MNHEY, CDR2 SVGEGT. Trimming stripped 6 bases from V and 6 bases from J, with 10 bases between. The CDR3 spans 12 residues. Written as DNA, the CDR3 is TGTGCCAGCAGCCAAGGAGTCGATACGCAGTATTTT. Protein sequence: CASSQGVDTQYF.

V usage is TRBV4-2 and J usage is TRBJ2-3; D ambiguous. The CDR3 has 14 residues. The ends were cut back, 1 base at V and 0 bases at J, with 5 bases in the middle. Germline values: CDR1 LGHNA, CDR2 YNFKEQ. The CDR3 sequence: CASSQVSSTDTQYF. The DNA of the CDR3 is TGTGCCAGCAGCCAAGTTAGTAGCACAGATACGCAGTATTTT.